This is a list of T cell receptor beta chains from one sample in a study of CD8 T cell repertoires and HIV-1 epitope variants. Their cognate antigens are unknown. Sequencing was performed with immunoSEQ multiplex PCR; in TCRdb, only in-frame clones are kept and a portion is missing. The sample lists some 6,000 clones; around 70% were seen once. The sequencing sample was made of cultured CD8+ T cells derived from PBMCs. The receptors come from a male donor with HIV. Both conserved end residues are part of each CDR3. D genes are given only for firm matches. Clone size is stated in some rows and not others, as once, few, many or a class when expanded.

j_gene,v_gene,abundance,d_gene,CDR3aa,CDR3nt
TRBJ2-1,TRBV29-1,once,TRBD1,CSVPRGQGAVSYNEQFF,TGCAGCGTTCCGAGGGGACAGGGGGCCGTGTCCTACAATGAGCAGTTCTTC
TRBJ1-5,TRBV10-2,NA,NA,CASSENRNQPQHF,TGCGCCAGCAGTGAGAACCGAAATCAGCCCCAGCATTTT
TRBJ2-7,TRBV5-5,NA,NA,CASSLGGGHYEQYF,TGTGCCAGCAGCTTGGGCGGGGGACACTACGAGCAGTACTTC
TRBJ2-7,TRBV27,NA,TRBD2,CASSPSGLAGSYEQYF,TGTGCCAGCAGTCCGTCGGGACTAGCGGGCTCCTACGAGCAGTACTTC
TRBJ2-4,TRBV25-1,NA,TRBD1,CASGQGNIQYF,TGTGCCAGTGGACAGGGAAACATTCAGTACTTC
TRBJ1-1,TRBV5-4,few,TRBD1,CASSSGQGQNTEAFF,TGTGCCAGCAGCTCCGGACAGGGCCAGAACACTGAAGCTTTCTTT
TRBJ2-7,TRBV9,NA,TRBD1,CASSDPGQGDYEQYF,TGTGCCAGCAGCGACCCCGGACAGGGGGACTACGAGCAGTACTTC
TRBJ1-1,TRBV4-3,NA,NA,CASSHGGGTEAFF,TGCGCCAGCAGCCACGGAGGTGGCACTGAAGCTTTCTTT
TRBJ2-7,TRBV7-9,few,TRBD1,CASTTWDRYEQYF,TGTGCCAGCACCACTTGGGACAGATACGAGCAGTACTTC
TRBJ1-4,TRBV30,NA,TRBD1,CAWTRPGQGSEKLFF,TGTGCCTGGACGCGTCCCGGACAGGGAAGTGAAAAACTGTTTTTT
TRBJ2-7,TRBV28,NA,NA,CASSPPDSYEQYF,TGTGCCAGCAGCCCCCCGGACAGCTACGAGCAGTACTTC
TRBJ1-4,TRBV2,once,NA,CASTVPPEGEKLFF,TGTGCCAGCACCGTACCTCCCGAGGGGGAAAAACTGTTTTTT
TRBJ2-2,TRBV10-3,NA,TRBD1,CAISESGTGVNTGELFF,TGTGCCATCAGTGAGTCCGGGACAGGGGTGAACACCGGGGAGCTGTTTTTT
TRBJ1-1,TRBV7-3,NA,TRBD1,CASRVTGVTSNTEAFF,TGTGCCAGCCGGGTGACAGGGGTGACGTCCAACACTGAAGCTTTCTTT
TRBJ1-1,TRBV4-2,NA,NA,CASSHGAEGGNTEAFF,TGTGCCAGCAGCCACGGAGCCGAGGGGGGAAACACTGAAGCTTTCTTT
TRBJ2-7,TRBV11-2,NA,NA,CASSLVTGSYEQYF,TGTGCCAGCAGCTTAGTAACAGGTTCCTACGAGCAGTACTTC
TRBJ2-7,TRBV5-1,NA,TRBD1,CASSSTGTGGYEQYF,TGCGCCAGCAGCTCGACCGGGACAGGGGGATACGAGCAGTACTTC